Below, 17 T cell receptor beta chains from the same sample are listed, as sequenced in a study of T-cell reconstitution after alpha-beta-depleted transplantation in children. The library targeted TCRbeta and was prepared with unique molecular identifiers. TCRdb reprocessed the PCR reads via MiXCR and lists one record per CDR3 protein. The table shows fewer than 750,000 distinct CDR3 sequences, with 23% occurring only once. Specimen: PBMCs, mostly from graft donor cells, collected 360 days after TCRalphabeta/CD19-depleted stem cell transplant. The receptors derive from a boy less than two years old who had a stem cell transplant for acute myeloid leukemia, so the T cells may come from the graft donor.

There are many counts of this clonotype. This chain uses TRBV28 with TRBJ1-1; unclear D gene. The CDR3 runs 13 residues. V was cut by 7 bases and J by 3 bases, with 12 bases left in between. Germline V gives CDR1 MDHEN, CDR2 SYDVKM. The CDR3 spells CASIPPFYTEAFF. The CDR3 nucleotides are TGTGCCAGCATTCCACCTTTTTACACTGAAGCTTTCTTT.

In its sample, this clonotype was seen many times. J is TRBJ1-1 and V is TRBV6-5; D remains ambiguous. The CDR3 length is 13 residues. Germline assignment: CDR1 MNHEY and CDR2 SVGAGI. The V end was cut by 6 bases, the J end by 4 bases, with 12 bases between. The CDR3: CASSLNFGTEAFF. CDR3 coding DNA: TGTGCCAGCAGCCTGAACTTCGGCACTGAAGCTTTCTTT.

V is TRBV29-1 and J is TRBJ2-7; D not resolved. The CDR3 length is 13 residues. CDR1 is SQVTM, CDR2 ANQGSEA, per germline. Trimming shortened V by 4 bases and J by 3 bases, and 13 bases separated the two germline ends. Written as DNA, the CDR3 is TGCAGCGTTGTCGTGCCGGCCCGCTACGAGCAGTACTTC. Its protein product is CSVVVPARYEQYF.

This rearrangement joins TRBV10-3 to TRBJ2-1, with a possible D match to TRBD1 (5 bases). Germline V gives CDR1 ENHRY, CDR2 SYGVKD. This CDR3 has 12 amino acids. Deletions cut 10 bases from V and 2 bases from J, with 9 bases between. In DNA, the CDR3 is TGTGCCAACGACAGTCCCTACAATGAGCAGTTCTTC. This codes for CANDSPYNEQFF.

This clonotype was counted between two and nine times. The chain combines TRBV11-1 with TRBJ1-1; no firm D call. The V end was cut by 4 bases, the J end by 2 bases, with 14 bases between. This CDR3 has 15 residues. The V gene's germline CDR1 is SGHAT and CDR2 FQDESV (reference sequence). CDR3 region: CASSSPGSGNTEAFF. The CDR3 DNA follows: TGTGCCAGCAGCTCCCCCGGGAGCGGAAACACTGAAGCTTTCTTT. The variable domain in full, completed from reference TRBV11-1 and TRBJ1-1, reads EAEVAQSPRYKITEKSQAVAFWCDPISGHATLYWYRQILGQGPELLVQFQDESVVDDSQLPKDRFSAERLKGVDSTLKIQPAELGDSAMYLCASSSPGSGNTEAFFGQGTRLTVV.

This clonotype has a count of ten or more. This chain joins TRBV6-2 or TRBV6-3 and TRBJ2-7; D not certain. V was shortened by 1 base and J by 0 bases, with 10 bases between the two germline ends. Germline V gene sequence: CDR1 MNHEY, CDR2 SVGEGT. The length of the CDR3 is 15 residues. As DNA, the CDR3 is TGTGCCAGCAGTTACTTGTCGCACAGCTCCTACGAGCAGTACTTC. As protein: CASSYLSHSSYEQYF.

This clonotype has a handful of counts. The chain couples TRBV20-1 to TRBJ1-1; D possibly corresponds to TRBD1 (6 bases). Germline-derived CDR1 and CDR2 are DFQATT and SNEGSKA (reference sequence). The CDR3 consists of 15 residues. Trimming left V 1 base short and J 1 base short, with 13 bases between. CDR3 DNA sequence: TGCAGTGCTAGAGGGGAGGGCAGGGGGAACACTGAAGCTTTCTTT. Translated, it gives CSARGEGRGNTEAFF.

This clonotype was detected a few times. This rearrangement joins TRBV29-1 to TRBJ1-1; possibly TRBD1 for D (5 bases). The germline V gene has CDR1 SQVTM and CDR2 ANQGSEA. The CDR3 totals 13 residues. Trimming left V 6 bases short and J 4 bases short, with 15 bases between. The chain's CDR3 is CSVGGGDPTEAFF. The CDR3 DNA reads as TGCAGCGTCGGGGGGGGGGACCCCACTGAAGCTTTCTTT.

This clonotype was observed a handful of times. CDR3 protein: CSAQKGQGIPNTGELFF. CDR3 DNA: TGCAGCGCCCAAAAGGGACAGGGAATCCCGAACACCGGGGAGCTGTTTTTT. V and J are TRBV29-1 and TRBJ2-2; 9 bases are shared with TRBD1. Trimming removed 7 bases from V and 0 bases from J; junction bases left unmatched: 12. CDR3 length equals 17 residues. Germline loops: CDR1 SQVTM, CDR2 ANQGSEA.

This clonotype appeared a few times. The rearrangement joins TRBV12-3 or TRBV12-4 to TRBJ2-5; 8 bases align to TRBD2. The ends lost 7 bases at V and 4 bases at J; junction bases unmatched: 5. The CDR3 is made up of 13 amino acids. The CDR3 bases are TGTGCCAGCACGGGAGGGGTTGGAGAGACCCAGTACTTC. This translates into CASTGGVGETQYF.

In this sample, this clonotype turned up many times. The chain carries TRBV4-1 and TRBJ1-4; D is unresolved. The germline CDR1 and CDR2 sequences are MGHRA and YSYEKL. The CDR3 contains 14 residues. V gave up 1 base and J gave up 0 bases, with 3 bases separating them. This CDR3 reads CASSQVATNEKLFF. CDR3 sequence (DNA): TGCGCCAGCAGCCAAGTGGCAACTAATGAAAAACTGTTTTTT.

In its sample, this clonotype was seen a few times. V is TRBV6-5 and J is TRBJ2-1; D remains ambiguous. This CDR3 has 14 residues. Trimming left V 2 bases short and J 0 bases short, with 5 bases between. Germline lookup yields CDR1 MNHEY and CDR2 SVGAGI. CDR3 sequence: CASSYTGSYNEQFF. CDR3 in DNA: TGTGCCAGCAGTTACACCGGCTCCTACAATGAGCAGTTCTTC.

The J gene is TRBJ2-3, the V gene TRBV12-3 or TRBV12-4; D is unresolved. Trimming stripped 6 bases from V and 4 bases from J, with 14 bases between. The CDR3 has 14 amino acids. In DNA, the CDR3 is TGTGCCAGCAGCCGTGTCCTCTGGGCAGATACGCAGTATTTT. This gives the protein CASSRVLWADTQYF.

The rearrangement joins TRBV6-2 or TRBV6-3 to TRBJ2-3, with 7 bases matching TRBD1. V was clipped by 6 bases and J by 4 bases; unmatched bases: 13. The CDR3 contains 16 residues. Looked up from germline, CDR1 is MNHEY and CDR2 is SVGEGT. The CDR3 DNA reads as TGTGCCAGCAGGCACGCACAGGACAGGTATTCAGATACGCAGTATTTT. Translated: CASRHAQDRYSDTQYF.

This clonotype was found once. V is TRBV10-3 and J is TRBJ2-3; tentatively, D is TRBD1 or TRBD2 (5 bases each). The V and J ends lost 3 bases and 5 bases respectively, with 9 bases between them. CDR3 size: 13 residues. Germline assignment: CDR1 ENHRY and CDR2 SYGVKD. DNA for the CDR3: TGTGCCATCAGTGATTGGGACGGAGATACGCAGTATTTT. Translated, it gives CAISDWDGDTQYF.

Many counts were recorded for this clonotype. The chain is built from TRBV7-2 and TRBJ1-3, with D hard to call. This CDR3 spans 15 amino acids. Per the germline V gene, CDR1 is SGHTA and CDR2 is FQGNSA. Trimming took 2 bases from V and 0 from J, leaving 8 bases between them. CDR3 sequence: CASSLMEASGNTIYF. The DNA of the CDR3 is TGTGCCAGCAGCTTAATGGAGGCCTCTGGAAACACCATATATTTT.

CDR3 DNA: TGTGCCAGCAAAGACGGAAATACGATTTCAGTGCAGTACGTC. Translation: CASKDGNTISVQYV. This chain links TRBV28 with TRBJ2-7; no reliable D call. The CDR3 consists of 14 residues. Germline V CDR1 and CDR2: MDHEN, SYDVKM. Trimming took off 7 bases at V and 9 bases at J, with 22 bases between the two ends.